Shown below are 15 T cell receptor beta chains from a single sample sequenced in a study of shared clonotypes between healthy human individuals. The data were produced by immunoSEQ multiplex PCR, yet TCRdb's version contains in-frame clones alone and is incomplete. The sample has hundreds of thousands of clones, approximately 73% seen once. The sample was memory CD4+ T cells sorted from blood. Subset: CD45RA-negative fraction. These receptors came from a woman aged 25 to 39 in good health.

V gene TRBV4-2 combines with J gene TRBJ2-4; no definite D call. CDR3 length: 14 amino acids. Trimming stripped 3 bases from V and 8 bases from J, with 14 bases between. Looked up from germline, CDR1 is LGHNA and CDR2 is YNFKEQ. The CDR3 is CASSQVLIGDIQYF. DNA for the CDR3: TGTGCCAGCAGCCAGGTTCTGATTGGGGACATTCAGTACTTC.

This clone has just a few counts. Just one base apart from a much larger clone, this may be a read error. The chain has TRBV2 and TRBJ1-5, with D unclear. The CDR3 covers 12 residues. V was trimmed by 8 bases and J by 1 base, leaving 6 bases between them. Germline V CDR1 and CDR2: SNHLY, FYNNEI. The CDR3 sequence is CASGRSNQPQHF. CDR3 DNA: TGTGCCAGCGGCAGGAGCAATCAGCCCCAGCATTTT.

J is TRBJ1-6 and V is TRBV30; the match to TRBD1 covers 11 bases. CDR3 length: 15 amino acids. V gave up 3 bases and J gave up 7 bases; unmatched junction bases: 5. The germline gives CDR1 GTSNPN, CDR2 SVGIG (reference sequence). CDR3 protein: CAWSGQGAGNSPLHF. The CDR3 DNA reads TGTGCCTGGAGCGGACAGGGGGCTGGGAATTCACCCCTCCACTTT.

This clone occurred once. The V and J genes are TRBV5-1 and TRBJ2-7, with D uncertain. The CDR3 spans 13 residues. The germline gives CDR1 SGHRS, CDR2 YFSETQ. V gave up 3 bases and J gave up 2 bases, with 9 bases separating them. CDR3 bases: TGCGCCAGCAGCTCCCATCGGGCCTACGAGCAGTACTTC. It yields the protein CASSSHRAYEQYF. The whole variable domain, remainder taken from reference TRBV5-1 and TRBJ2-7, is KAGVTQTPRYLIKTRGQQVTLSCSPISGHRSVSWYQQTPGQGLQFLFEYFSETQRNKGNFPGRFSGRQFSNSRSEMNVSTLELGDSALYLCASSSHRAYEQYFGPGTRLTVT.

CDR3 sequence (DNA): TGTGCCAGCAGCTCTAAGGGCGGGGTTCTCTACGAGCAGTACTTC. Translating it yields CASSSKGGVLYEQYF. The chain carries TRBV7-3 and TRBJ2-7, with TRBD2 as a possible D gene (6 bases). CDR1 is SGHTA and CDR2 is FQGTGA in the germline V gene. Deletions cut 4 bases from V and 3 bases from J, with 16 bases between. CDR3 length equals 15 residues.

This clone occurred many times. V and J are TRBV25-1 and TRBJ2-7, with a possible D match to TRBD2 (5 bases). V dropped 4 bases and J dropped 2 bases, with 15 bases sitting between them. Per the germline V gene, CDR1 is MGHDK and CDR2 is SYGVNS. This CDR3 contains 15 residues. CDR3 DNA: TGTGCCAGCAGTGGGGTTGTGGGGAGTGCCTACGAGCAGTACTTC. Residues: CASSGVVGSAYEQYF.

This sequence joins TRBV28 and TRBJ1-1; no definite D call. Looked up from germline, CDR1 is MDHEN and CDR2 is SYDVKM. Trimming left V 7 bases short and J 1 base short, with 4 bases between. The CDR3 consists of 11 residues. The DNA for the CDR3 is TGTGCCAGCAAGCAGAACACTGAAGCTTTCTTT. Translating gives CASKQNTEAFF.

For the CDR3, the DNA is TGTGCCAGCAGTGGAGAGGGACAGGGGATGGATACGCAGTATTTT. Protein product: CASSGEGQGMDTQYF. The chain couples TRBV2 to TRBJ2-3, with 10 bases aligning to TRBD1. The length of the CDR3 is 15 residues. V was clipped by 4 bases and J by 6 bases; unmatched bases: 7. CDR1 is SNHLY, CDR2 FYNNEI, per germline.

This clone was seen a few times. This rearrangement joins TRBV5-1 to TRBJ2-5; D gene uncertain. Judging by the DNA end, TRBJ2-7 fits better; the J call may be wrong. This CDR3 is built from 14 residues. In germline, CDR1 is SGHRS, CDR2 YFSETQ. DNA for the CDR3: TGCGCCAGCAGCTTGGAGACTTATGCCTACGAGCAGTACTTC. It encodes CASSLETYAYEQYF.

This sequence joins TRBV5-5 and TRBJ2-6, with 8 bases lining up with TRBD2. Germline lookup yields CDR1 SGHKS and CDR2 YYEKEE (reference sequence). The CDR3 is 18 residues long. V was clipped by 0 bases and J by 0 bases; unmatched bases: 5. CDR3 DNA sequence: TGTGCCAGCAGCTTGGGGCCTAGCGGGTTCTCTGGGGCCAACGTCCTGACTTTC. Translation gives CASSLGPSGFSGANVLTF.

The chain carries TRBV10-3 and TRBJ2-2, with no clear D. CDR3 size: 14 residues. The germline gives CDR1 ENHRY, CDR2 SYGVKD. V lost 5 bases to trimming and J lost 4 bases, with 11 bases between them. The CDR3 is CAISNEWVTGELFF. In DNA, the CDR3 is TGTGCCATCAGTAACGAATGGGTCACCGGGGAGCTGTTTTTT.

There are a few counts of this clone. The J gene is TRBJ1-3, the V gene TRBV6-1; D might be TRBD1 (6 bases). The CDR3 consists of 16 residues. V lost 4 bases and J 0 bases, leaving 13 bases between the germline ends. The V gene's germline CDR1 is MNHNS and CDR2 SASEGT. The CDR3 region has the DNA TGTGCCAGCAGTGGGTCAGGGGCACTCTCTGGAAACACCATATATTTT. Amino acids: CASSGSGALSGNTIYF.

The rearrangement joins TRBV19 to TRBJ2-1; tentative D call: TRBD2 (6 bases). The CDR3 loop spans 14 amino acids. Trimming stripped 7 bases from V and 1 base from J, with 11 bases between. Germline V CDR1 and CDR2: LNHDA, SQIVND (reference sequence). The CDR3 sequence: CASKDYRSYNEQFF. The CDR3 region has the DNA TGTGCCAGTAAGGACTATCGATCCTACAATGAGCAGTTCTTC.

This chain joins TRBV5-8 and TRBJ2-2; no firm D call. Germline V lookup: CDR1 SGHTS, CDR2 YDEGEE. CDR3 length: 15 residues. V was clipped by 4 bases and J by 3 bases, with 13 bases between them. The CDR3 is CASSVDPYYTGELFF. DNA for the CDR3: TGTGCCAGCAGCGTGGACCCGTACTACACCGGGGAGCTGTTTTTT.

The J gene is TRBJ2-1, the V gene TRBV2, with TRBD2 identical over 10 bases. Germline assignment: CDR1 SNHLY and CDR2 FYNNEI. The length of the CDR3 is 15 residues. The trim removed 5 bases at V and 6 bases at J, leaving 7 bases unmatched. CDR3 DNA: TGTGCCAGCAGTTATCTAGCGGGAGCCGGCAATGAGCAGTTCTTC. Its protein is CASSYLAGAGNEQFF.